This T cell receptor (beta chain) was identified in a study of T cells in Graves' hyperthyroidism and ophthalmopathy. Study overall: Peripheral blood sampling occurred at initial diagnosis, before any treatment. Study results and caveats: Blood also held most thyroid clonotypes expanded beyond 0.001.

It was RNA transcripts that yielded the amplified TCR beta CDR3 regions. An initial round of RT-PCR targeting the TCR CDR3 relied on the HTBI primer set. TCRdb re-called the multiplex PCR reads with MiXCR, one entry per CDR3 protein. The sample contains about 770,000 distinct CDR3 sequences, roughly a sixth of which appear only once. This clonotype was found many times. Its specificity is unknown. A roughly 9.7 ml volume of fresh peripheral blood provided the PBMCs. The germline V gene encodes CDR1 SGHVS and CDR2 FQNEAQ. Deletions cut 5 bases from V and 3 bases from J, with 13 bases between. The CDR3 runs 14 residues.

Sequences were obtained from blood. The source of this sequence is a woman in her forties or fifties with Graves' hyperthyroidism that later progressed to Graves' ophthalmopathy. This chain connects TRBV7-8 to TRBJ1-1; possible D gene TRBD1, 5 bases. CDR3 sequence: CASSQEGQYTEAFF. DNA for the CDR3: TGTGCCAGCAGCCAAGAAGGACAATACACTGAAGCTTTCTTT.